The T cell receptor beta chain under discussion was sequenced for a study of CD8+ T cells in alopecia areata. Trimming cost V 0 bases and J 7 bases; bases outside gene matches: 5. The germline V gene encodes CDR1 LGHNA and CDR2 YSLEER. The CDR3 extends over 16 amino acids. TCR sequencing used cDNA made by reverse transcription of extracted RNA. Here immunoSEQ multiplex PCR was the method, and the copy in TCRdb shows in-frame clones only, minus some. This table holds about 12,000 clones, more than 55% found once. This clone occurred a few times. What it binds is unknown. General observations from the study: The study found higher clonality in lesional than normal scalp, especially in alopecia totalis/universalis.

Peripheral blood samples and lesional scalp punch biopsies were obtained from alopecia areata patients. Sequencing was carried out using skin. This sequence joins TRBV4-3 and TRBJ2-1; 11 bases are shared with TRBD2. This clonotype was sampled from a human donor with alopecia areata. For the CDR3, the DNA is TGCGCCAGCAGCCAAGAAATAGCGGGAGGGCGTAATGAGCAGTTCTTC. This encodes CASSQEIAGGRNEQFF.